This T cell receptor beta chain is from a study of shared clonotypes between healthy human individuals. Study summary: Researchers assigned three CD4 naive, three CD4 memory, two CD8 naive and one CD8 memory plate to each donor. General study results and limits: Some clonotypes were shared by all four sorted-subset donors, while others were not shared. The non-shared ones had lower generation probabilities than the shared ones.

CD45RA-negative memory and CD45RA+ naive subsets were split from the CD4+ cells. The germline gives CDR1 MNHEY, CDR2 SVGAGI. The CDR3 extends over 15 amino acids. Trimming removed 0 bases from V and 2 bases from J, with 9 bases in between. Worth noting for this clone: Antigen specificity is unknown.

An even split of each subset's genomic DNA across several immunoSEQ plates was performed. Measured with immunoSEQ multiplex PCR; TCRdb has only the in-frame clones, and not every one. The sample has millions of clones, approximately 90% seen once. This sequence was found in a man between 18 and 35 years old in good health. The chain employs TRBV6-5 and TRBJ2-3, with D hard to call. Sequenced sample: naive CD4+ T cells sorted from blood. Subset here: CD45RA+ positively selected. CDR3 in amino acids: CASSYSSPDTDTQYF. The CDR3 DNA sequence: TGTGCCAGCAGTTACTCCTCACCGGACACAGATACGCAGTATTTT.